This TCR beta chain came from a study of shared clonotypes between healthy human individuals. Generated by immunoSEQ multiplex PCR, the TCRdb table keeps only in-frame clones and is missing some. The sample includes some 690,000 clones, roughly 91% of them seen just once. Study-wide findings and caveats: Among donors, clonotype sharing was expected to be affected by sequencing depth. Naive subsets tended to show greater estimated richness than memory subsets.

For this clone: The antigen is not known.

Sequenced: memory CD8+ T cells from PBMCs. The sample's subset: CD45RO+ cells pooled with CCR7-negative TemRA cells. This receptor was identified in a man aged 18 to 29 in good health. Some clones in this sample may be carry-over from other donors' samples.

The CDR3 sequence is CASSLVRNGRGDEKLFF. The CDR3 region has the DNA TGTGCCAGCAGCTTAGTCCGGAATGGCAGGGGAGATGAAAAACTGTTTTTT. This chain uses TRBV11-2 with TRBJ1-4; tentative D call: TRBD1 (6 bases). The CDR3 length is 17 residues. Germline lookup yields CDR1 SGHAT and CDR2 FQNNGV. V shed 1 base and J shed 6 bases, with 18 bases lying between them. The variable domain in full, with the rest retrieved from reference TRBV11-2 and TRBJ1-4, is EAGVAQSPRYKIIEKRQSVAFWCNPISGHATLYWYQQILGQGPKLLIQFQNNGVVDDSQLPKDRFSAERLKGVDSTLKIQPAKLEDSAVYLCASSLVRNGRGDEKLFFGSGTQLSVL.